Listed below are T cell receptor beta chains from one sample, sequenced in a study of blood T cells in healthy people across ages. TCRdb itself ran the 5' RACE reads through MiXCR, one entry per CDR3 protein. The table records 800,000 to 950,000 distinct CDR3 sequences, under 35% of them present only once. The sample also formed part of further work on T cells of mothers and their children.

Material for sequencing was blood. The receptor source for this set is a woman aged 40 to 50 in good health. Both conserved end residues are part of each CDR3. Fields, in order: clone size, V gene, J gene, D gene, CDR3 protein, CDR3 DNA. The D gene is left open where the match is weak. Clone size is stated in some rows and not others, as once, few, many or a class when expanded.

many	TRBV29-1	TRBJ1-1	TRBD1	CSVMGQLNTEAFF	TGCAGCGTTATGGGACAGTTGAACACTGAAGCTTTCTTT
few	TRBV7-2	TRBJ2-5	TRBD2	CASSPKGLAGLQETQYF	TGTGCCAGCAGCCCCAAGGGACTAGCGGGCCTCCAAGAGACCCAGTACTTC
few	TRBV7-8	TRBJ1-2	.	CASSLAKEGRVLGYTF	TGTGCCAGCAGCTTAGCGAAGGAGGGCAGGGTGCTAGGCTACACCTTC
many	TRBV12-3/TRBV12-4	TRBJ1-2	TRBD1	CASSTQGGGYTF	TGTGCCAGCAGTACTCAGGGGGGTGGCTACACCTTC
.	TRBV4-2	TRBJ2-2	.	CASSQDKGATGELFF	TGTGCCAGCAGCCAAGATAAGGGAGCAACCGGGGAGCTGTTTTTT
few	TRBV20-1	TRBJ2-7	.	CSARDLGSRQDYEQYF	TGCAGTGCTAGAGATCTCGGATCGAGACAGGATTACGAGCAGTACTTC
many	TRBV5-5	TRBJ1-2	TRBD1	CASRTGTDYGYTF	TGTGCCAGCAGAACCGGGACAGACTATGGCTACACCTTC
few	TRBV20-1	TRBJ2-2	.	CSAPSNTGELFF	TGCAGTGCTCCCTCAAACACCGGGGAGCTGTTTTTT
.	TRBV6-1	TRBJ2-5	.	CASSQEGGGLLGLETQYF	TGTGCCAGCAGTCAGGAGGGGGGGGGCCTCTTAGGTTTAGAGACCCAGTACTTC
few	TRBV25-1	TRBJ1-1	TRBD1	CASRLTGDTEAFF	TGTGCCAGCAGACTTACAGGGGACACTGAAGCTTTCTTT
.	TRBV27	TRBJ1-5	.	CATWSAGGQPQHF	TGTGCCACCTGGTCCGCGGGAGGGCAGCCCCAGCATTTT
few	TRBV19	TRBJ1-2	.	CASSIEIDRPYGYTF	TGTGCCAGTAGTATAGAGATTGACAGGCCCTATGGCTACACCTTC
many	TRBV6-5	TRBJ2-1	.	CASNPDGSSYNEQFF	TGTGCCAGCAACCCTGACGGTAGCTCCTACAATGAGCAGTTCTTC
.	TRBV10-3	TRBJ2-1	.	CAISEGQVNNEQFF	TGTGCCATCAGTGAGGGGCAGGTCAACAATGAGCAGTTCTTC
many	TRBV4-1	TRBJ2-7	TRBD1	CASSQYVGQTYEQYF	TGCGCCAGCAGCCAATACGTGGGACAGACCTACGAGCAGTACTTC
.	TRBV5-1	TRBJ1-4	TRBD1	CASSLREGAELFF	TGCGCCAGCAGCTTGCGGGAGGGGGCGGAACTGTTTTTT
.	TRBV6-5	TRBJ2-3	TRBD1	CASSYSRQGKQYF	TGTGCCAGCAGTTACTCACGACAGGGGAAGCAGTATTTT
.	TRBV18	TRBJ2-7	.	CASPPRQGLYEQYF	TGTGCCAGCCCACCGCGCCAGGGTCTCTACGAGCAGTACTTC
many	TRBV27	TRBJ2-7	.	CASSANDWGYEQYF	TGTGCCAGCAGTGCCAACGACTGGGGCTACGAGCAGTACTTC
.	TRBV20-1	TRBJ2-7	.	CSARDAYLYSTYEQYF	TGCAGTGCTAGAGATGCTTATCTATACAGTACCTACGAGCAGTACTTC
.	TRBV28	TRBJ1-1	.	CASSLRGWGNTEAFF	TGTGCCAGCAGTTTGAGGGGGTGGGGGAACACTGAAGCTTTCTTT
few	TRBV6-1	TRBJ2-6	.	CASRLMPGANVLTF	TGTGCCAGCCGCCTCATGCCTGGGGCCAACGTCCTGACTTTC
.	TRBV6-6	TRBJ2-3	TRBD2	CASSREDYPQSAQYF	TGTGCCAGCAGCCGGGAGGACTACCCCCAGAGTGCGCAGTATTTT
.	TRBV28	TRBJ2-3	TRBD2	CASSPTSGRDTADTQYF	TGTGCCAGCAGCCCGACTAGCGGGAGGGATACCGCAGATACGCAGTATTTT
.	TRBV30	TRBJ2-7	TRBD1	CAWSQDRAYEQYF	TGTGCCTGGAGTCAGGACAGGGCCTACGAGCAGTACTTC
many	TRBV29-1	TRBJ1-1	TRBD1	CSGTRQGNTEAFF	TGCAGCGGTACGCGACAGGGGAACACTGAAGCTTTCTTT
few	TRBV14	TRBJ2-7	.	CASSLVGTGNEQYF	TGTGCCAGCAGCCTGGTAGGGACGGGCAACGAGCAGTACTTC
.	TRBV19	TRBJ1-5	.	CASSPTVNQPQHF	TGTGCCAGTAGTCCGACAGTGAATCAGCCCCAGCATTTT
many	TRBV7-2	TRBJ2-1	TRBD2	CASSRLAGGHYNEQFF	TGTGCCAGCAGCCGACTAGCGGGGGGGCACTACAATGAGCAGTTCTTC
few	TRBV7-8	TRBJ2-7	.	CASSDSSSPSGPSSYEQYF	TGTGCCAGCAGCGACTCTTCGTCGCCAAGCGGACCTAGCTCCTACGAGCAGTACTTC
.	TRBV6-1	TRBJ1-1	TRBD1	CASSVHRGNLRAFF	TGTGCCAGCAGTGTACACAGGGGAAACTTGCGGGCTTTCTTT
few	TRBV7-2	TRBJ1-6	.	CASSRKFGAGVNSPLHF	TGTGCCAGCAGCCGAAAATTTGGGGCAGGGGTGAATTCACCCCTCCACTTT
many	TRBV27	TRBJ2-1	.	CASGRGYNEQFF	TGTGCCAGCGGCAGAGGCTACAATGAGCAGTTCTTC
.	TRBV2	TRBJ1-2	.	CASSDKLDGYGYTF	TGTGCCAGCAGTGACAAGCTAGACGGCTATGGCTACACCTTC
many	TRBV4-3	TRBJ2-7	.	CASRQDQGTYEQYF	TGCGCCAGCAGGCAAGACCAGGGGACCTACGAGCAGTACTTC
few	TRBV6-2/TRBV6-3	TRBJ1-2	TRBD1	CASSYLQGNYGYTF	TGTGCCAGCAGTTACTTACAGGGGAACTATGGCTACACCTTC
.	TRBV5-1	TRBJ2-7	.	CASSKAPGQNYEQYF	TGCGCCAGCAGCAAGGCCCCGGGACAAAACTACGAGCAGTACTTC
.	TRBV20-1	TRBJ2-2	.	CSARDSGSTGELFF	TGCAGTGCTAGAGACTCAGGTAGCACCGGGGAGCTGTTTTTT
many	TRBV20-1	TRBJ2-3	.	CSARQVSTDTQYF	TGCAGTGCTAGGCAGGTTAGCACAGATACGCAGTATTTT
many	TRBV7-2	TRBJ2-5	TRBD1	CASSLAATGGKETQYF	TGTGCCAGCAGCTTAGCGGCGACAGGGGGGAAAGAGACCCAGTACTTC
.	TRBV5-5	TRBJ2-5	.	CASSLRTASYQETQYF	TGTGCCAGCAGCTTGCGGACAGCTTCGTACCAAGAGACCCAGTACTTC
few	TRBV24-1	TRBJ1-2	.	CATSDSLGRGAAGYTF	TGTGCCACCAGTGATTCACTAGGTAGGGGGGCCGCTGGCTACACCTTC
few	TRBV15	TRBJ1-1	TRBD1	CATGQGARVAFF	TGTGCCACCGGACAGGGGGCTAGGGTAGCTTTCTTT
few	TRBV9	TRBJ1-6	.	CASIPEQEPRSYNSPLHF	TGTGCCAGCATCCCGGAACAGGAGCCCCGCTCCTATAATTCACCCCTCCACTTT
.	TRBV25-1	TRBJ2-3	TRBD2	CASSEDSPGGTDTQYF	TGTGCCAGCAGTGAAGACAGCCCGGGGGGTACAGATACGCAGTATTTT
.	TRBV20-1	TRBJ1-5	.	CSARDLQGNQPQHF	TGCAGTGCTAGAGATCTGCAGGGGAATCAGCCCCAGCATTTT
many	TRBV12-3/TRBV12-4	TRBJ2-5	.	CASSLQGQQETQYF	TGTGCCAGCAGTTTACAGGGACAACAAGAGACCCAGTACTTC
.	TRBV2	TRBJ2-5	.	CASGIIGGWDEQYF	TGTGCCAGCGGAATAATAGGCGGTTGGGATGAGCAGTACTTC
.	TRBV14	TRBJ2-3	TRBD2	CASSQCSGESTDTQYF	TGTGCCAGCAGCCAATGCAGCGGGGAAAGCACAGATACGCAGTATTTT
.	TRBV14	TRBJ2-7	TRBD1	CASRPTGGGNEQYF	TGTGCCAGCAGACCGACAGGGGGAGGGAACGAGCAGTACTTC
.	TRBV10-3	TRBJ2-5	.	CATSPGRDQYF	TGTGCCACCAGTCCGGGTCGGGACCAGTACTTC